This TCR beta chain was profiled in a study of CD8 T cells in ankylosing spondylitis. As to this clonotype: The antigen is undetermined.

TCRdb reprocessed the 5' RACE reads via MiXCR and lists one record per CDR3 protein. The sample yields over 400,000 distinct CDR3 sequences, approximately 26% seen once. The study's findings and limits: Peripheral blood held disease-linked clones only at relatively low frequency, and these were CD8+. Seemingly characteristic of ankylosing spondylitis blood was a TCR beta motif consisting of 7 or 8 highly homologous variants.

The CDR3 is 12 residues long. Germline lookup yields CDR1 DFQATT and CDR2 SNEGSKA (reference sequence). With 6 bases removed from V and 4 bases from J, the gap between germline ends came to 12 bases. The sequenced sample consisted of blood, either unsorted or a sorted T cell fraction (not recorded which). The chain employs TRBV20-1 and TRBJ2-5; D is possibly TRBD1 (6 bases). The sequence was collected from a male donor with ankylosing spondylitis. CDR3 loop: CSAEGVRETQYF. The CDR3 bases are TGCAGTGCCGAGGGGGTGAGAGAGACCCAGTACTTC.